The clone carrying this T cell receptor (beta chain) was detected only a few times. TCRbeta library preparation incorporated unique molecular identifiers. TCRdb analysed the PCR reads with MiXCR anew, one entry per CDR3 protein. The profile covers hundreds of thousands of distinct CDR3 sequences, with 8.5% to 10% appearing a single time and over 5% taken by the ten largest. V lost 4 bases and J lost 4; bases outside the gene matches: 12. This CDR3 spans 16 amino acids. The germline V gene encodes CDR1 MNHEY and CDR2 SVGAGI. This sample is part of a study of T-cell reconstitution after alpha-beta-depleted transplantation in children.

The clonotype originates from a human donor who donated a stem cell graft to a child with acute lymphoblastic leukemia. The specimen was PBMCs from the stem cell graft donor, collected from the stem cell graft. This chain joins TRBV6-5 and TRBJ1-1, with 7 positions matching TRBD1. CDR3 sequence (DNA): TGTGCCAGCAGTTCCACCTCTAAACCAGGGGGCACTGAAGCTTTCTTT. Encoded protein: CASSSTSKPGGTEAFF.